Detailed here is one T cell receptor (beta chain). Its antigen remains unidentified. A second about 6 to 11 cycle PCR used barcoded and J-beta primers. TCRdb redid the calling of the 5' RACE reads with MiXCR, one entry per CDR3 protein. Of roughly 1.5 million distinct CDR3 sequences detected, 42% appear once; the ten largest clones hold around 4%. The CDR3 contains 12 residues. Looked up from germline, CDR1 is MNHEY and CDR2 is SVGEGT. V shed 7 bases and J shed 2 bases, with 9 bases lying between them. This specimen comes from a study of blood T cells in healthy people across ages. Study-wide points: The diversity estimates, figures obtained from one million T cells, were considered underestimates. Per million T cells, TCR beta diversity dropped roughly linearly as age increased.

They isolated at least 6 million PBMCs from each sample. The clonotype was recovered from a woman aged 18-29 years in good health. Material: blood. The J gene is TRBJ2-7, the V gene TRBV6-2 or TRBV6-3, with D uncertain. CDR3 protein: CASNSDTYEQYF. DNA for the CDR3: TGTGCCAGCAATTCAGATACCTACGAGCAGTACTTC.